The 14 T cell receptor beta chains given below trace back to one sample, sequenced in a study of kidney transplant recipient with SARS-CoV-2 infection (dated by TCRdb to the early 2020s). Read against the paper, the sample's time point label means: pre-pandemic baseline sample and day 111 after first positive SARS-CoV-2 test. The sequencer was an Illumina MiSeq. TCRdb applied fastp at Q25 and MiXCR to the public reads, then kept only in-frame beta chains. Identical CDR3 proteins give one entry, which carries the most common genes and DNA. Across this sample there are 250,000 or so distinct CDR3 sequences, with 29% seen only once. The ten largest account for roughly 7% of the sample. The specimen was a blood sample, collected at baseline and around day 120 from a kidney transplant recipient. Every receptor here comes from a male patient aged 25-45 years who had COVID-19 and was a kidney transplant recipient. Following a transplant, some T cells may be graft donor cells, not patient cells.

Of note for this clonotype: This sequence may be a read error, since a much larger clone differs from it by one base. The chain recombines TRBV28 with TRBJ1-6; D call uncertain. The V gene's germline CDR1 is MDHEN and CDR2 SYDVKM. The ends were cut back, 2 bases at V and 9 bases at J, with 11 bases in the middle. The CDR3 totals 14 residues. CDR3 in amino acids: CASSLLEGGSPLHF. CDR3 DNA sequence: TGTGCCAGCAGTTTACTGGAGGGAGGTTCACCCCTCCACTTT.

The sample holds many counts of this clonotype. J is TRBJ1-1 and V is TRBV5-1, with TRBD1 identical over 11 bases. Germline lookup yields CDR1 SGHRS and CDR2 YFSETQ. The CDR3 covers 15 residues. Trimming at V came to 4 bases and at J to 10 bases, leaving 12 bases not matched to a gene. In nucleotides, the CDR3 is TGCGCCAGCAGCCCCTGGGGACAGGGGGGGTTTCCAGCTTTCTTT. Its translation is CASSPWGQGGFPAFF.

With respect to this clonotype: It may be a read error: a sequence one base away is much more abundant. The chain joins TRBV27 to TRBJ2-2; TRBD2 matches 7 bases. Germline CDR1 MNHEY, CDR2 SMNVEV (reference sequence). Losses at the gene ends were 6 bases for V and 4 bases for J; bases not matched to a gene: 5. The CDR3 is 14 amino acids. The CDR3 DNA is TGTGCCAGCAGATTTTCGGGGGGCACCGGGGAGCTGTTTTTT. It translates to CASRFSGGTGELFF.

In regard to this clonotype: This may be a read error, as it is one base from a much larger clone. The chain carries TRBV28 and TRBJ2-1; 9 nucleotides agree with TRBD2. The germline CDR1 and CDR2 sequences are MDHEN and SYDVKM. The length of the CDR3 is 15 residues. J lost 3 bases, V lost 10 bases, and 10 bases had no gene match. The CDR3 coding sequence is TGTGCCACCCAAGAAAGCGGGAGGCGCTACAATGAGCAGTTCTTC. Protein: CATQESGRRYNEQFF.

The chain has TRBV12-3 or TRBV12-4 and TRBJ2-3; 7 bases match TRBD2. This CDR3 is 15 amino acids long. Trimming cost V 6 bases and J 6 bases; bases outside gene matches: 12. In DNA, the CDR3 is TGTGCCAGCAGCCGGAGCGGGATAGTTTCCGATACGCAGTATTTT. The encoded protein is CASSRSGIVSDTQYF.

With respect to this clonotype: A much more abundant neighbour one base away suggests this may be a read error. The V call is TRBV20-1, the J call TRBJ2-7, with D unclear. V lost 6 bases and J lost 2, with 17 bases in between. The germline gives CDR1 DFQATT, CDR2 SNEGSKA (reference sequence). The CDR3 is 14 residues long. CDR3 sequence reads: CSARRGELAYEQYF. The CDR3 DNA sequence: TGCAGTGCCCGAAGAGGTGAACTCGCCTACGAGCAGTACTTC.

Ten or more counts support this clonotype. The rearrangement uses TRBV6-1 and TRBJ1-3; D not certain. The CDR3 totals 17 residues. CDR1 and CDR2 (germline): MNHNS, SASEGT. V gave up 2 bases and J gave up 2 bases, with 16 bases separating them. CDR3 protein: CASSESVDGVAGNTIYF. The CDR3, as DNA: TGTGCCAGCAGTGAATCTGTGGATGGGGTAGCTGGAAACACCATATATTTT.

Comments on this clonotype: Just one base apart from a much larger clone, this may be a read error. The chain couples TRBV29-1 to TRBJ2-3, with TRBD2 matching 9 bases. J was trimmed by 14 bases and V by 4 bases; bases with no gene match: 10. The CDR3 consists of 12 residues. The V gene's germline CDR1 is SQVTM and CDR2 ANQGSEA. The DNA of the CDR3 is TGCAGCGTTGCTGCGGGAGGGTGGGTGCGGTATTTT. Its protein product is CSVAAGGWVRYF.

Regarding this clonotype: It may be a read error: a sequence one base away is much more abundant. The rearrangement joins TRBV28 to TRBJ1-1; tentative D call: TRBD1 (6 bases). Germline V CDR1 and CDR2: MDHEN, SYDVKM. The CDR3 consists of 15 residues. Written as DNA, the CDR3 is TGTGCCTGCAGGACAGCGCAGGTTAGTGGCACTGAAGCTTTCTTT. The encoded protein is CACRTAQVSGTEAFF.

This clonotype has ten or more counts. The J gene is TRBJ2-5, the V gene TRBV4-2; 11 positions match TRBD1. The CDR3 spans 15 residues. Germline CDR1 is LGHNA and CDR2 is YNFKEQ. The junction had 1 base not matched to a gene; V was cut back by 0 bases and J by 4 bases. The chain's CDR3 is CASSQDGTGGETQYF. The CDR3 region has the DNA TGTGCCAGCAGCCAAGATGGGACAGGGGGAGAGACCCAGTACTTC.

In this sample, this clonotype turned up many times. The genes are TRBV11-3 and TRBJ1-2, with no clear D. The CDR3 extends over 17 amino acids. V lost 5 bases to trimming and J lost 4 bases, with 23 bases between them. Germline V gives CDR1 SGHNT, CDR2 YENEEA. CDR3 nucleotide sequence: TGTGCCAGCAGCATCTTGAGCGATCTCGGAAAGACCTATGGCTACACCTTC. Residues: CASSILSDLGKTYGYTF.

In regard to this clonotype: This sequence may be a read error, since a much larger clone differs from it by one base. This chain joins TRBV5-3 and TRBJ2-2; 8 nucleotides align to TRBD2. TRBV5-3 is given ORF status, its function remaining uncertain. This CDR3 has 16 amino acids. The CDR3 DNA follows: TGTGCCAGAGGCTTCCCCAGGCTAGCGGGCACCGGGGAGCTGTTTTTT. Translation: CARGFPRLAGTGELFF.

The CDR3 bases are TGTGCCAGTAGTGTGGGACTACTTCGGGGTGGAAGCACAGATACGCAGTATTTT. It translates to CASSVGLLRGGSTDTQYF. This chain joins TRBV19 and TRBJ2-3, with TRBD2 matching 7 bases. CDR3 length equals 18 residues. Germline CDR1 and CDR2: LNHDA and SQIVND (reference sequence). Trimming took 5 bases from V and 0 from J; bases not matched to a gene: 14.

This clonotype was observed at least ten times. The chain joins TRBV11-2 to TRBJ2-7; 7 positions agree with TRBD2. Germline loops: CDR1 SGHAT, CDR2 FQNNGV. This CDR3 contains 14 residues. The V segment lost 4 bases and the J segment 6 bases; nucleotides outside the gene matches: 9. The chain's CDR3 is CASSSEVAGAEQYF. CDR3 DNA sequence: TGTGCCAGCAGCTCCGAGGTCGCGGGAGCCGAGCAGTACTTC. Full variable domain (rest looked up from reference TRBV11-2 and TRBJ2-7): EAGVAQSPRYKIIEKRQSVAFWCNPISGHATLYWYQQILGQGPKLLIQFQNNGVVDDSQLPKDRFSAERLKGVDSTLKIQPAKLEDSAVYLCASSSEVAGAEQYFGPGTRLTVT.